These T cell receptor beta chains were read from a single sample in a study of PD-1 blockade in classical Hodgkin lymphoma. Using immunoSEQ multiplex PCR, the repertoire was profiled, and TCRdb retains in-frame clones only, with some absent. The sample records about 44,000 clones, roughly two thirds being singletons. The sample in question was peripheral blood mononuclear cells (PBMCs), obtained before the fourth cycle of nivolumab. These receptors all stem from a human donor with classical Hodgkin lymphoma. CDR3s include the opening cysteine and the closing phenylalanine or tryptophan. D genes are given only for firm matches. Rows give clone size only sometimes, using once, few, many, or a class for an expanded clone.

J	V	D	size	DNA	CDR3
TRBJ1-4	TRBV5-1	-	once	TGCGCCAGCAGCTTCGGGAGGGCGACATCAACTAATGAAAAACTGTTTTTT	CASSFGRATSTNEKLFF
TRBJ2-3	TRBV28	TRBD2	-	TGTGCCAGCAGTGGGTCTAGCGGGGGCACAGATACGCAGTATTTT	CASSGSSGGTDTQYF
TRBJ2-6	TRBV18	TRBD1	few	TGTGCCAGCTCACCGAGGCAGGGGGTTATCTCTGGGGCCAACGTCCTGACTTTC	CASSPRQGVISGANVLTF
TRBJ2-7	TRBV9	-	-	TGTGCCAGCAGCCTGGGCAGGGCCACCTACGAGCAGTACTTC	CASSLGRATYEQYF
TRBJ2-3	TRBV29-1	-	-	TGCAGCGTTGCCCCGACAGGCGGCCCAACAGATACGCAGTATTTT	CSVAPTGGPTDTQYF
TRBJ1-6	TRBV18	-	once	TGTGCCAGCTCACCCGGAGACGGTTCACCCCTCCACTTT	CASSPGDGSPLHF
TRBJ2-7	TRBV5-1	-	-	TGCGCCAGCATTTCGGGGGCGGGCTCCTACGAGCAGTACTTC	CASISGAGSYEQYF
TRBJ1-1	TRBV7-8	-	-	TGTGCCAGCAGCTTAGTCCCTCGGATGGCACGGAGTACTGAAGCTTTCTTT	CASSLVPRMARSTEAFF
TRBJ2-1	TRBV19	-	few	TGTGCCAGTAGTATTTGGGGAAATGAGCAGTTCTTC	CASSIWGNEQFF
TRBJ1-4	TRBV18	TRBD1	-	TGTGCCAGCTCACCGGGACAGGACGAAAAACTGTTTTTT	CASSPGQDEKLFF
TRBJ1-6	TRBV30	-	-	TGTGCCTGGAGTTTGTCAGTGGGAAATTCACCCCTCCACTTT	CAWSLSVGNSPLHF
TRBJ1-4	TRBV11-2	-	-	TGTGCCAGCAGCTTAGATGGTTCCCTTAGGGAAAAACTGTTTTTT	CASSLDGSLREKLFF
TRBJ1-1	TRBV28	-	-	TGTGCCAGCAGTCCGAGGGGGTTCTTTAGTATAGACACTGAAGCTTTCTTT	CASSPRGFFSIDTEAFF
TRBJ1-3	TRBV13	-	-	TGTGCCAGCAGCTCCCCCGGCAGGACCTCTGGAAACACCATATATTTT	CASSSPGRTSGNTIYF
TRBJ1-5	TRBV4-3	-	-	TGCGCCAGCAGCCAAGATTACATTAATCAGCCCCAGCATTTT	CASSQDYINQPQHF
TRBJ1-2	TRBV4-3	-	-	TGCGCCAGCAGCCAAGAGGGAAGGGAGGGTGGCTACACCTTC	CASSQEGREGGYTF
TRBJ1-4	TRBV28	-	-	TGTGCCAGCAGCTACCCCCAAGGGGCTAATGAAAAACTGTTTTTT	CASSYPQGANEKLFF